This T cell receptor (beta chain) appears in the sequencing data of a study of immune cell composition in non-small cell lung cancer. Broader study findings: Clones >0.5% enriched in tumour were rarer in adenocarcinoma (around 33%) than squamous (approximately 80%). Lung adenocarcinomas had lower top 10 clone scores and clonality than squamous tumours.

The data were produced by immunoSEQ multiplex PCR, yet TCRdb's version contains in-frame clones alone and is incomplete. The data contain roughly 5,000 clones, roughly 79% of them seen just once; the ten biggest clones take up more than 9%. Per the germline V gene, CDR1 is SGHDT and CDR2 is YYEEEE. V lost 2 bases, J lost 5 bases, and 12 bases stayed unmatched. This CDR3 region has 16 residues. A remark on this clone: Its antigen is undetermined.

Input material: lung tumor tissue. The chain uses TRBV5-6 and TRBJ2-5; 7 bases are a match to TRBD1. This clonotype originated in a human donor with non-small cell lung cancer. This chain's CDR3 is CASSLTRQGLLETQYF. DNA for the CDR3: TGTGCCAGCAGCTTAACGAGACAGGGCCTTTTGGAGACCCAGTACTTC.